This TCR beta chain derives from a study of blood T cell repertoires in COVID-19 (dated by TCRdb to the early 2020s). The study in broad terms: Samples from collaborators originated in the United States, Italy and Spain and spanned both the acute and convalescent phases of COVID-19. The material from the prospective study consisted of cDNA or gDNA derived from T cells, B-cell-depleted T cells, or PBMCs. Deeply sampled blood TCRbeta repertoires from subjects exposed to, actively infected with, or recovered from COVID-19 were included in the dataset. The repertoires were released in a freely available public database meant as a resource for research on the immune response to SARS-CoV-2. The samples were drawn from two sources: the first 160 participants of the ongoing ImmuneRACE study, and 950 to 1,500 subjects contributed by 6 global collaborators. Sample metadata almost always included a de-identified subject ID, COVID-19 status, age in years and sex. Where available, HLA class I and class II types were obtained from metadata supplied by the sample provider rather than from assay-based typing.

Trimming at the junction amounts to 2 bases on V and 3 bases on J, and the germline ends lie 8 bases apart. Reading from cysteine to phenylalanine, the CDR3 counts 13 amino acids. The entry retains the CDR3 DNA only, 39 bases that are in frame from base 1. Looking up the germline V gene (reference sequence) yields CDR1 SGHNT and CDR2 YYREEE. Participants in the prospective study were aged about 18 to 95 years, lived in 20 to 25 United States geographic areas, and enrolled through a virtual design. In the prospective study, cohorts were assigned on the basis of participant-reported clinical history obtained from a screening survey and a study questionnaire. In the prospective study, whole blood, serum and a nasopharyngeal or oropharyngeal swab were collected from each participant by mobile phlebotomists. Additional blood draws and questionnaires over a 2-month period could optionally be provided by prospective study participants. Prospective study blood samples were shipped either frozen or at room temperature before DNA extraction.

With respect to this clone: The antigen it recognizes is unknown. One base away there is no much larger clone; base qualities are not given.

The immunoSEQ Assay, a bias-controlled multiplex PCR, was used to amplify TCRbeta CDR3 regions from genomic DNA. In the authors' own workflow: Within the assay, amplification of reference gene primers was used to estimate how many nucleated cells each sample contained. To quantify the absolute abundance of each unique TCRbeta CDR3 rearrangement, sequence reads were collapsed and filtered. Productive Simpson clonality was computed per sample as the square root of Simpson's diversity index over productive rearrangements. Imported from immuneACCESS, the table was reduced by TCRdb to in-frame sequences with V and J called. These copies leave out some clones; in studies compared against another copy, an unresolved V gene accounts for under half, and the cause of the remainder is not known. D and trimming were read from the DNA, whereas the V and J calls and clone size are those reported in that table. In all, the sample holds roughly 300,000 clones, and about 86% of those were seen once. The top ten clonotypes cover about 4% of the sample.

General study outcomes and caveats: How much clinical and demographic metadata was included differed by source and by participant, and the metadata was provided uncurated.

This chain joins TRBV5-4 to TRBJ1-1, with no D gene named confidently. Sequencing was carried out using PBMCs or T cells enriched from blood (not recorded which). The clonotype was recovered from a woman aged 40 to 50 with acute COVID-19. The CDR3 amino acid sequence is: CASSFGGDTEAFF. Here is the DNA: TGTGCCAGCAGCTTTGGAGGAGACACTGAAGCTTTCTTT.